A single TCR beta chain is shown here with its context. Only in-frame clones appear in the TCRdb table, and some are missing; sequencing was by immunoSEQ multiplex PCR. The sample includes around 60,000 clones, around 94% seen only once; the top ten take under 2%. CDR3 size: 14 residues. With 3 bases removed from V and 2 bases from J, the gap between germline ends came to 9 bases. In germline, CDR1 is MNHEY, CDR2 SMNVEV (reference sequence). Specified treatment: preoperative locoregional IRX-2 cytokine immunotherapy. Patients received preoperative, locoregional IRX-2 cytokine immunotherapy in a phase Ib study. This sample was included in a study of preoperative IRX-2 immunotherapy in early breast cancer.

This material was collected from a patient treated with IRX-2 immunotherapy. The receptor was derived from a human donor with breast cancer. This sequence joins TRBV27 and TRBJ2-3; D is unclear. This chain's CDR3 is CASSFRSLTDTQYF. CDR3 in DNA: TGTGCCAGCAGTTTCAGGAGCCTCACAGATACGCAGTATTTT.